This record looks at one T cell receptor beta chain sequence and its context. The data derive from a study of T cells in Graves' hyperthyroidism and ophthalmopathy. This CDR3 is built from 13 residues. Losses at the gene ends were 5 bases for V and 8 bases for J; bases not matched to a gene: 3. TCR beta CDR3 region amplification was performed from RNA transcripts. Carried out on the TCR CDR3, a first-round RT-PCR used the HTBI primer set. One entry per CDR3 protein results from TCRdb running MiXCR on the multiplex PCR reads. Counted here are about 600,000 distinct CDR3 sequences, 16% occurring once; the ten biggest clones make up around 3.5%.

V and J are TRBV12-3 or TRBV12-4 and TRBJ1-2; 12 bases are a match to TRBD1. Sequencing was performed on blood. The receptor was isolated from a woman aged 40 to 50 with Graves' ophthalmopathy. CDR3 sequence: CASSRDRGQGYTF. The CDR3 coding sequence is TGTGCCAGCAGTCGGGACAGGGGGCAAGGCTACACCTTC.